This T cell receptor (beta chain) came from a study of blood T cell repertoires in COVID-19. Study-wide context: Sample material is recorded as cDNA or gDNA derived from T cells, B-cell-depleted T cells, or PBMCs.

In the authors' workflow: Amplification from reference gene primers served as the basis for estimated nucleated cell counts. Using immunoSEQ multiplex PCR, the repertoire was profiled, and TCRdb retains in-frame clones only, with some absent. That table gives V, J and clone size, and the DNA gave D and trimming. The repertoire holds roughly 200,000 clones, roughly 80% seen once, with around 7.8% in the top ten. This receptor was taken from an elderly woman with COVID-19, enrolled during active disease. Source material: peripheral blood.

For the CDR3, the DNA is TGTGCCAGCAGCCAAGCAAACTACCGCGAGCAGTACTTC. It encodes CASSQANYREQYF. The chain recombines TRBV3-1 (or the pseudogene TRBV3-2) with TRBJ2-7; D gene unclear. Trimming cost V 1 base and J 6 bases, with 10 bases left between them. Germline CDR1 is LGHDT and CDR2 is YNNKEL (reference sequence). This CDR3 comprises 13 residues.